These 24 T cell receptor beta chains originate from one sample sequenced in a study of T cell responses to AZD1222 COVID-19 vaccine. Here immunoSEQ multiplex PCR was the method, and the copy in TCRdb shows in-frame clones only, minus some. This table holds about 75,000 clones, around 90% found once. Sequences were derived from peripheral blood, sampled 28 days after the second AZD1222 dose. These receptors all come from an adult who received the AZD1222 COVID-19 vaccine.

The rearrangement joins TRBV4-2 to TRBJ2-7, with a tentative D call TRBD2 (5 bases). CDR3 length: 15 amino acids. Trimming removed 4 bases at V and 0 bases at J, with 13 bases between. Germline V gives CDR1 LGHNA, CDR2 YNFKEQ. DNA of the CDR3: TGTGCCAGCAGCCGGACGGCGGGCCCCTCCTACGAGCAGTACTTC. Translation: CASSRTAGPSYEQYF.

V is TRBV27 and J is TRBJ1-2; no reliable D call. The CDR3 spans 12 residues. Germline V gene data show CDR1 as MNHEY and CDR2 as SMNVEV (reference sequence). V gave up 4 bases and J gave up 7 bases, with 10 bases separating them. In nucleotides, the CDR3 is TGTGCCAGCAGTTCTATACTAGGTGGCTACACCTTC. This translates into CASSSILGGYTF.

The chain is built from TRBV19 and TRBJ1-5; tentative D call: TRBD1 (5 bases). The germline V gene encodes CDR1 LNHDA and CDR2 SQIVND (reference sequence). This CDR3 comprises 14 residues. V lost 1 base, J lost 5 bases, and 9 bases lay in between. For the CDR3, the DNA is TGTGCCAGTAGTATAGCGGGGGATCATCAGCCCCAGCATTTT. It translates to CASSIAGDHQPQHF.

This clone was found once. The rearrangement links TRBV7-8 to TRBJ1-2; 7 bases map to TRBD1. Unmatched junction bases numbered 4, after V lost 0 bases and J lost 3 bases. The CDR3 loop spans 15 amino acids. The germline gives CDR1 SGHVS, CDR2 FQNEAQ. DNA for the CDR3: TGTGCCAGCAGCTTAGCAGGGGGCGAGGACTATGGCTACACCTTC. Protein sequence: CASSLAGGEDYGYTF.

The chain has TRBV5-6 and TRBJ1-2, with D perhaps TRBD1 (5 bases). V shed 4 bases and J shed 1 base, with 11 bases lying between them. Germline V gene data show CDR1 as SGHDT and CDR2 as YYEEEE. The CDR3 extends over 14 amino acids. The CDR3 is CASSLGGYNYGYTF. CDR3 sequence (DNA): TGTGCCAGCAGCCTGGGGGGGTATAACTATGGCTACACCTTC.

The rearrangement links TRBV30 to TRBJ2-7; D is possibly TRBD2 (6 bases). The length of the CDR3 is 15 residues. The germline V gene encodes CDR1 GTSNPN and CDR2 SVGIG (reference sequence). Trimming removed 7 bases from V and 2 bases from J, with 21 bases in between. The CDR3 DNA sequence: TGTGCCTCGAGGATTCGTGGGGGGTTGCCCTACGAGCAGTACTTC. Amino acid sequence: CASRIRGGLPYEQYF.

The chain links TRBV6-5 to TRBJ1-2, with D perhaps TRBD1 (5 bases). This CDR3 has 14 residues. The V gene's germline CDR1 is MNHEY and CDR2 SVGAGI. The V and J ends lost 2 bases and 7 bases respectively, with 14 bases between them. CDR3 sequence reads: CASSYGQGKSGYTF. The DNA of the CDR3 is TGTGCCAGCAGTTACGGGCAGGGAAAGAGTGGCTACACCTTC.

The chain is built from TRBV7-2 and TRBJ1-6; no clear D. Trimming cost V 1 base and J 8 bases, with 9 bases left between them. The germline V gene has CDR1 SGHTA and CDR2 FQGNSA. The CDR3 runs to 14 residues. The CDR3 DNA is TGTGCCAGCAGCTTAGACTGGGCAGATTCACCCCTCCACTTT. Translated: CASSLDWADSPLHF.

The chain combines TRBV19 with TRBJ2-1; 7 bases are a match to TRBD1. The germline CDR1 and CDR2 sequences are LNHDA and SQIVND (reference sequence). V was clipped by 10 bases and J by 3 bases; unmatched bases: 9. The CDR3 loop spans 14 amino acids. CDR3: CATKRDRDYNEQFF. The DNA of the CDR3 is TGTGCCACCAAGAGGGACAGAGACTACAATGAGCAGTTCTTC.

The rearrangement links TRBV20-1 to TRBJ2-7; D ambiguous. The CDR3 contains 11 residues. The ends were cut back, 7 bases at V and 1 base at J, with 8 bases in the middle. Germline V CDR1 and CDR2: DFQATT, SNEGSKA (reference sequence). CDR3 coding DNA: TGCAGTGTTGGGGTTTCCTACGAGCAGTACTTC. Protein sequence: CSVGVSYEQYF.

CDR3 DNA sequence: TGTGCCAGCAGCCAGACTAGCTTTGAGCAGTTCTTC. Translated: CASSQTSFEQFF. The chain joins TRBV3-1 (or the pseudogene TRBV3-2) to TRBJ2-1, with 7 bases fitting TRBD2. The J segment lost 9 bases and the V segment lost 3 bases, leaving 2 bases of the junction unmatched. CDR3 size: 12 residues. Germline CDR1 reads LGHDT; CDR2 reads YNNKEL (reference sequence).

The chain combines TRBV9 with TRBJ1-1; the D is unclear. Trimming shortened V by 3 bases and J by 0 bases, and 9 bases separated the two germline ends. Germline CDR1 and CDR2: SGDLS and YYNGEE. This CDR3 contains 14 residues. Written as DNA, the CDR3 is TGTGCCAGCAGCGAGGACGGTTTGAACACTGAAGCTTTCTTT. The encoded protein is CASSEDGLNTEAFF.

The chain combines TRBV19 with TRBJ1-1; perhaps TRBD1 as D (6 bases). The ends were cut back, 6 bases at V and 4 bases at J, with 6 bases in the middle. The length of the CDR3 is 11 residues. From germline, CDR1 is LNHDA and CDR2 SQIVND (reference sequence). The CDR3 sequence is CASSRGTEAFF. The CDR3, as DNA: TGTGCCAGTAGCAGGGGCACTGAAGCTTTCTTT.

The chain carries TRBV5-8 and TRBJ2-5, with no clear D. With 9 bases removed from V and 1 base from J, the gap between germline ends came to 19 bases. The CDR3 has 15 residues. Germline CDR1 is SGHTS and CDR2 is YDEGEE. CDR3 coding DNA: TGTGCCACGATACCGGGCACAAATACCCAAGAGACCCAGTACTTC. Protein sequence: CATIPGTNTQETQYF.

A word on this clone: In the same sample, other DNA sequences code for this CDR3. V is TRBV28 and J is TRBJ2-1; TRBD1 aligns across 8 bases. The germline V gene has CDR1 MDHEN and CDR2 SYDVKM. V lost 8 bases, J lost 8 bases, and 5 bases stayed unmatched. The CDR3 covers 12 residues. CDR3 in amino acids: CASGQGVDEQFF. DNA of the CDR3: TGTGCCAGCGGACAGGGAGTGGATGAGCAGTTCTTC.

This rearrangement joins TRBV7-9 to TRBJ1-2; TRBD1 matches 7 bases. Germline trimming cut 8 bases from V and 4 bases from J; bases unmatched to any gene: 13. This CDR3 contains 15 residues. The V gene's germline CDR1 is SEHNR and CDR2 FQNEAQ (reference sequence). For the CDR3, the DNA is TGTGCCAGCCTTCCGGCGAGGTGGGACAGCTATGGCTACACCTTC. This sequence encodes CASLPARWDSYGYTF.

The genes are TRBV6-2 or TRBV6-3 and TRBJ2-3; a possible D gene is TRBD2 (6 bases). V shed 4 bases and J shed 2 bases, with 10 bases lying between them. The CDR3 runs to 14 residues. Germline CDR1 MNHEY, CDR2 SVGEGT. The CDR3 bases are TGTGCCAGCAGTTTGGGACTTCACACAGATACGCAGTATTTT. Its translation is CASSLGLHTDTQYF.

This sequence joins TRBV2 and TRBJ1-3; D gene unclear. There are 15 residues in the CDR3. Trimming shortened V by 5 bases and J by 2 bases, and 13 bases separated the two germline ends. The germline gives CDR1 SNHLY, CDR2 FYNNEI. Written as DNA, the CDR3 is TGTGCCAGCAGTCCCAGGACGGGTACTGGAAACACCATATATTTT. This gives the protein CASSPRTGTGNTIYF.

This chain connects TRBV16 to TRBJ1-1; no definite D call. The CDR3 sequence is 14 residues long. Germline V gene sequence: CDR1 KGHSY, CDR2 FQNENV. The V end was cut by 0 bases, the J end by 8 bases, with 13 bases between. The CDR3 DNA follows: TGTGCCAGCAGCCAATCGACTCTTCTCGCCGAAGCTTTCTTT. Its translation is CASSQSTLLAEAFF.

This chain links TRBV7-2 with TRBJ1-2; 9 nucleotides agree with TRBD1. The CDR3 length is 14 residues. V dropped 6 bases and J dropped 5; count of bases not matched to a gene: 7. The V gene's germline CDR1 is SGHTA and CDR2 FQGNSA. In DNA form, the CDR3 reads TGTGCCAGCAGGTCGCCGGGACAGGGATATGGCTACACCTTC. This sequence encodes CASRSPGQGYGYTF.

Here the CDR3 reads CASSLDPGANTQYF. The CDR3 bases are TGTGCCAGCAGCTTAGATCCCGGGGCGAACACGCAGTATTTT. The chain uses TRBV11-2 and TRBJ2-3; tentatively, D is TRBD1 or TRBD2 (5 bases each). Between the trimmed V and J ends, which lost 0 bases and 9 bases, there was a span of 13 bases. This CDR3 comprises 14 residues. CDR1 and CDR2 (germline): SGHAT, FQNNGV.

V and J are TRBV10-3 and TRBJ2-1; D is uncertain. Germline lookup yields CDR1 ENHRY and CDR2 SYGVKD. This CDR3 spans 13 amino acids. V shed 0 bases and J shed 1 base, with 1 base lying between them. The DNA for the CDR3 is TGTGCCATCAGTGAGTCGTCCTACAATGAGCAGTTCTTC. This gives the protein CAISESSYNEQFF.

This sequence joins TRBV4-2 and TRBJ2-7; the match to TRBD2 covers 10 bases. Germline CDR1 reads LGHNA; CDR2 reads YNFKEQ. The trim removed 4 bases at V and 5 bases at J, leaving 5 bases unmatched. The CDR3 is 14 residues long. The CDR3 loop reads CASSPASGGHEQYF. CDR3 DNA sequence: TGTGCCAGCAGCCCGGCTAGCGGGGGCCACGAGCAGTACTTC.

V is TRBV9 and J is TRBJ1-2, with D perhaps TRBD1 (5 bases). The CDR3 loop spans 11 amino acids. The germline CDR1 and CDR2 sequences are SGDLS and YYNGEE. V gave up 5 bases and J gave up 5 bases, with 7 bases separating them. CDR3 amino acids: CASRGVYGYTF. In DNA form, the CDR3 reads TGTGCCAGCAGAGGGGTTTATGGCTACACCTTC.